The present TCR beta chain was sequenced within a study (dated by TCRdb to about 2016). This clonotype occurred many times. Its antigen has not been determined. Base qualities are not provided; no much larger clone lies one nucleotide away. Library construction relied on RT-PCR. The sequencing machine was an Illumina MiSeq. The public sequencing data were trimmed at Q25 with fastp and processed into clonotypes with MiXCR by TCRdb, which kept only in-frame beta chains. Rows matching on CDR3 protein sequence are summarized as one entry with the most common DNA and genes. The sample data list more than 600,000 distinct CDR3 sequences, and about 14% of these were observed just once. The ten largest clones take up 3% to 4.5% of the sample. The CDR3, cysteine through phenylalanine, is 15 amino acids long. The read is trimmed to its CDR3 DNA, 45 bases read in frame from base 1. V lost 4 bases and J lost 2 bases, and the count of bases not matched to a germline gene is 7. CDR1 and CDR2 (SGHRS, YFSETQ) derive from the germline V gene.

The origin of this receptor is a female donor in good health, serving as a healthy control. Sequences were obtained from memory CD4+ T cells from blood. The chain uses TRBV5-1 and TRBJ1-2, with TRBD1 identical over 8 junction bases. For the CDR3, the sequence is CASSLLQGANYGYTF. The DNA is TGCGCCAGCAGCCTTCTCCAGGGGGCAAACTATGGCTACACCTTC. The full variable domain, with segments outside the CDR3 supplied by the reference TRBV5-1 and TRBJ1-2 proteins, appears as KAGVTQTPRYLIKTRGQQVTLSCSPISGHRSVSWYQQTPGQGLQFLFEYFSETQRNKGNFPGRFSGRQFSNSRSEMNVSTLELGDSALYLCASSLLQGANYGYTFGSGTRLTVV.